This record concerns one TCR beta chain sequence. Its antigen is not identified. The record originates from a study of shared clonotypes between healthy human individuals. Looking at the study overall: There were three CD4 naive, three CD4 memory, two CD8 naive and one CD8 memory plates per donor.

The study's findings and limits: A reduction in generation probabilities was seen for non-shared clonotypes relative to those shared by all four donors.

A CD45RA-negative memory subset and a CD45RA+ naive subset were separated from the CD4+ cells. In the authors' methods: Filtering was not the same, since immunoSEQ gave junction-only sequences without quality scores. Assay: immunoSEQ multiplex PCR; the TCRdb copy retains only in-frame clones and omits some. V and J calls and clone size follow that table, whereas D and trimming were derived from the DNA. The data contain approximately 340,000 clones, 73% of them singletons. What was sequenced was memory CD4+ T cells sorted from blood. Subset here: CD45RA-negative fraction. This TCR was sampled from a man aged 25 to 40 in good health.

CDR3 in amino acids: CASSLLISETQYF. The CDR3 DNA sequence: TGTGCCAGCAGCTTACTAATTAGCGAGACCCAGTACTTC. The gene calls are TRBV7-8 and TRBJ2-5; D is unclear. Germline V CDR1 and CDR2: SGHVS, FQNEAQ. Deletions cut 2 bases from V and 5 bases from J, with 9 bases between. This CDR3 has 13 amino acids.